One sample yielded the 14 T cell receptor beta chains listed below, sequenced in a study of response to subunit inactivated influenza vaccine. In TCRdb, the RT-PCR reads were re-called with MiXCR into one record per CDR3 protein. The top ten clones hold roughly 3.1% of a sample with 450,000 to 600,000 distinct CDR3 sequences, about 17% of them seen once. The material was CD4+ T cells sorted from PBMCs, obtained roughly 24 months after vaccination. Receptors were obtained from a man between 50 and 70 years old who received an inactivated influenza vaccine.

This clonotype has more than one count but fewer than ten. CDR3 amino acids: CSARPRLAVTDTQYF. In DNA, the CDR3 is TGCAGTGCTAGACCGAGACTAGCGGTCACAGATACGCAGTATTTT. This chain uses TRBV20-1 with TRBJ2-3; 9 bases are shared with TRBD2. Germline trimming cut 2 bases from V and 2 bases from J; bases unmatched to any gene: 5. The CDR3 runs to 15 residues. CDR1 DFQATT and CDR2 SNEGSKA come from the germline V gene (reference sequence).

V and J are TRBV7-9 and TRBJ2-1, with D hard to call. CDR1 and CDR2 from the germline V gene are SEHNR and FQNEAQ (reference sequence). The ends were cut back, 5 bases at V and 0 bases at J, with 11 bases in the middle. The CDR3 contains 15 residues. CDR3 region: CASSPRSSSYNEQFF. CDR3 nucleotide sequence: TGTGCCAGCAGCCCCCGGTCTAGCTCCTACAATGAGCAGTTCTTC.

As DNA, the CDR3 is TGTGCCAGCACCCTAGCGGGGTGGGGGACAGATACGCAGTATTTT. Amino acid sequence: CASTLAGWGTDTQYF. V usage is TRBV2 and J usage is TRBJ2-3; 9 positions match TRBD2. This CDR3 is built from 15 residues. Germline trimming cut 7 bases from V and 3 bases from J; bases unmatched to any gene: 8. CDR1 is SNHLY, CDR2 FYNNEI, per germline.

The chain uses TRBV20-1 and TRBJ1-5; no clear D. The CDR3 spans 15 residues. CDR1 and CDR2 (germline): DFQATT, SNEGSKA (reference sequence). The V gene lost 3 bases and the J gene lost 0 bases, with 12 bases spanning the gap. CDR3 loop: CSASRATHSNQPQHF. As DNA, the CDR3 is TGCAGTGCTAGTCGGGCCACCCATAGCAATCAGCCCCAGCATTTT.

This clonotype was detected only once. The J gene is TRBJ1-2, the V gene TRBV18; D not certain. The CDR3 spans 13 residues. The germline V and J ends were trimmed by 3 bases and 5 bases, with 10 bases remaining between them. The germline V gene encodes CDR1 KGHSH and CDR2 LQKENI. This chain's CDR3 is CASSPETKYGYTF. DNA for the CDR3: TGTGCCAGCTCACCCGAGACAAAATATGGCTACACCTTC.

This clonotype was detected only a few times. The chain combines TRBV5-1 with TRBJ2-2; D gene unclear. From germline, CDR1 is SGHRS and CDR2 YFSETQ. V lost 1 base and J 5 bases, leaving 12 bases between the germline ends. The length of the CDR3 is 15 residues. Written as DNA, the CDR3 is TGCGCCAGCAGCTTGTCTAACCGCGTAACCGGGGAGCTGTTTTTT. This sequence encodes CASSLSNRVTGELFF.

This clonotype came up once. The genes are TRBV20-1 and TRBJ2-1; the D gene is possibly TRBD1 (6 bases). The length of the CDR3 is 13 residues. Germline lookup yields CDR1 DFQATT and CDR2 SNEGSKA (reference sequence). Trimming stripped 6 bases from V and 3 bases from J, with 12 bases between. The CDR3 reads CSAEETGYNEQFF. Written as DNA, the CDR3 is TGCAGTGCCGAAGAGACAGGCTACAATGAGCAGTTCTTC.

This clonotype has a handful of counts. The chain carries TRBV20-1 and TRBJ2-2; possible D gene TRBD1, 6 bases. The CDR3 loop spans 13 amino acids. Germline V gene lookup returns CDR1 DFQATT and CDR2 SNEGSKA (reference sequence). V was shortened by 4 bases and J by 3 bases, with 9 bases between the two germline ends. CDR3 region: CSAKTGHTGELFF. DNA of the CDR3: TGCAGTGCTAAGACAGGACACACCGGGGAGCTGTTTTTT.

Ten or more counts support this clonotype. The chain recombines TRBV2 with TRBJ1-1; D is unclear. Germline CDR1 and CDR2: SNHLY and FYNNEI. CDR3 length equals 14 residues. Between the trimmed V and J ends, which lost 0 bases and 2 bases, there was a span of 7 bases. CDR3: CASSEALHNTEAFF. CDR3 DNA: TGTGCCAGCAGTGAAGCGCTTCACAACACTGAAGCTTTCTTT. The complete variable domain, with remaining parts taken from reference TRBV2 and TRBJ1-1, reads EPEVTQTPSHQVTQMGQEVILRCVPISNHLYFYWYRQILGQKVEFLVSFYNNEISEKSEIFDDQFSVERPDGSNFTLKIRSTKLEDSAMYFCASSEALHNTEAFFGQGTRLTVV.

The sample holds a few counts of this clonotype. The chain joins TRBV20-1 to TRBJ1-4; TRBD1 matches 10 bases. The V gene end was trimmed by 3 bases and the J gene end by 8 bases; junction bases not matched to a gene: 6. The CDR3 spans 14 residues. In germline, CDR1 is DFQATT, CDR2 SNEGSKA (reference sequence). CDR3 in DNA: TGCAGTGCTAGCAGGGGACAGGGGTACGAAAAACTGTTTTTT. It translates to CSASRGQGYEKLFF.

The J gene is TRBJ2-1, the V gene TRBV7-2, with TRBD2 as a possible D gene (6 bases). CDR3 size: 14 residues. Germline V gives CDR1 SGHTA, CDR2 FQGNSA. The germline V and J ends were trimmed by 1 base and 10 bases, with 14 bases remaining between them. The CDR3: CASSLDPGGREQFF. The CDR3 DNA reads as TGTGCCAGCAGCTTAGACCCCGGTGGGAGGGAGCAGTTCTTC.

The chain is built from TRBV29-1 and TRBJ2-1; 13 bases are shared with TRBD2. Germline V gene lookup returns CDR1 SQVTM and CDR2 ANQGSEA. The CDR3 sequence is 17 residues long. V shed 7 bases, J shed 1 base, and the junction held 10 bases outside the gene matches. The DNA for the CDR3 is TGCAGCGCAGAACAGGGGACTAGCGGGAATTCCTACAATGAGCAGTTCTTC. Protein: CSAEQGTSGNSYNEQFF.

J is TRBJ2-1 and V is TRBV9; 7 bases map to TRBD1. The CDR3 length is 16 residues. CDR1 and CDR2 from the germline V gene are SGDLS and YYNGEE. Germline trimming cut 0 bases from V and 4 bases from J; bases unmatched to any gene: 7. The CDR3 region has the DNA TGTGCCAGCAGCGTAGGGGACAGTTCCTTTTACAATGAGCAGTTCTTC. It is translated as CASSVGDSSFYNEQFF.

This clonotype was observed a handful of times. The rearrangement uses TRBV6-5 and TRBJ2-1; D is unclear. Germline CDR1 MNHEY, CDR2 SVGAGI. This CDR3 is 15 amino acids long. V lost 0 bases and J 8 bases, leaving 14 bases between the germline ends. The CDR3 DNA reads TGTGCCAGCAGTTACTCGGGCCCACGTGTGGATGAGCAGTTCTTC. This sequence encodes CASSYSGPRVDEQFF.